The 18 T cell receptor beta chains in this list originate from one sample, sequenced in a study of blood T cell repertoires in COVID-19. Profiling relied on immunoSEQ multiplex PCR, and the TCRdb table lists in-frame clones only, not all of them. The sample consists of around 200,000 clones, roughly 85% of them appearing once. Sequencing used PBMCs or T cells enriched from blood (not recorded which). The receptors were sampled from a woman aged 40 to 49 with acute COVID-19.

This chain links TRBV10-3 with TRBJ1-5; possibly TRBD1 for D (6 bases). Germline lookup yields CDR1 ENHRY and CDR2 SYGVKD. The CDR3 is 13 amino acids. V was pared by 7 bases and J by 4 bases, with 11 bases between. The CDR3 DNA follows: TGTGCCATCACCGGACAGCGAAATCAGCCCCAGCATTTT. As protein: CAITGQRNQPQHF.

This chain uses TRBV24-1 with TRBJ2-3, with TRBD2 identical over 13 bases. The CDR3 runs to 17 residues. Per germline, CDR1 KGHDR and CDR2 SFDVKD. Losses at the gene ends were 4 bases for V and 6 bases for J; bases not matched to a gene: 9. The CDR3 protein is CATSDPTTSGGADTQYF. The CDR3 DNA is TGTGCCACCAGTGACCCTACTACTAGCGGGGGGGCGGATACGCAGTATTTT.

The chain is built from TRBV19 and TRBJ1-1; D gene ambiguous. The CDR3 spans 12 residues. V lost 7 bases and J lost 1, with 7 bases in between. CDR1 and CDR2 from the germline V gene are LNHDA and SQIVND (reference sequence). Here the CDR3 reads CASTRGNTEAFF. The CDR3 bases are TGTGCCAGTACCCGAGGGAACACTGAAGCTTTCTTT.

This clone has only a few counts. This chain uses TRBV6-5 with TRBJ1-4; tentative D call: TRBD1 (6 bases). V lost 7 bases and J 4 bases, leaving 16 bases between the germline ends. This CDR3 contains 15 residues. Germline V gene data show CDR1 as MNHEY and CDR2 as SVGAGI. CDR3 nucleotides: TGTGCCAGCACTTCCTCGGACAGCATTAATGAAAAACTGTTTTTT. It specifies CASTSSDSINEKLFF.

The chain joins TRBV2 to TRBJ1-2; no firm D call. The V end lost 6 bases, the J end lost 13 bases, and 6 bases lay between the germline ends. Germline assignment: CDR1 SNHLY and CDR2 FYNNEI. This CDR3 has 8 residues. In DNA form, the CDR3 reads TGTGCCAGCAGGAGTACCACCTTC. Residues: CASRSTTF.

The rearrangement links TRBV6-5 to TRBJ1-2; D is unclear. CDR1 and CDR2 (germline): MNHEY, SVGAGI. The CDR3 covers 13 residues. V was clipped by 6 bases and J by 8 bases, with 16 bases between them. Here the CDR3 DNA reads TGTGCCAGCAGCTCTAGAGGGATGTGGGGCTACACCTTC. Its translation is CASSSRGMWGYTF.

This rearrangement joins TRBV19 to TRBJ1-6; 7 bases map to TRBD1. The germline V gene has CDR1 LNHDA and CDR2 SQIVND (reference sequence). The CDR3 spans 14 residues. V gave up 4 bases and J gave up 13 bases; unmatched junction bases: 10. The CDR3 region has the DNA TGTGCCAGTAGTACCGACAGGGTGGTGTCGCCCCTCCACTTT. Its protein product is CASSTDRVVSPLHF.

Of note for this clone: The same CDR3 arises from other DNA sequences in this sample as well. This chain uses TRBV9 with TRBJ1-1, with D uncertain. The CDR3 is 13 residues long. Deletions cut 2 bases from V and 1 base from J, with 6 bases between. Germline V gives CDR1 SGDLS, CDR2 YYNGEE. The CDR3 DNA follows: TGTGCCAGCAGCGTTAGTGGGAACACTGAAGCTTTCTTT. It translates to CASSVSGNTEAFF. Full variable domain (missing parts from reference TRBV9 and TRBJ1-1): DSGVTQTPKHLITATGQRVTLRCSPRSGDLSVYWYQQSLDQGLQFLIQYYNGEERAKGNILERFSAQQFPDLHSELNLSSLELGDSALYFCASSVSGNTEAFFGQGTRLTVV.

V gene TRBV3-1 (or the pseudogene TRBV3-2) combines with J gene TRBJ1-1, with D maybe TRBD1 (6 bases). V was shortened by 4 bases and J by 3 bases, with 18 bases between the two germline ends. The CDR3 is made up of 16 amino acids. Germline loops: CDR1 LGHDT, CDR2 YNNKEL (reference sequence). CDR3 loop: CASSPTGRGFYTEAFF. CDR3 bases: TGTGCCAGCAGCCCAACAGGGAGGGGATTTTACACTGAAGCTTTCTTT.

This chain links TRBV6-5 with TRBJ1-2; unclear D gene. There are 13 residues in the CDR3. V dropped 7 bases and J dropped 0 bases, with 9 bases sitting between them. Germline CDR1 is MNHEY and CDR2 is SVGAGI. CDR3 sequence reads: CASIEGSNYGYTF. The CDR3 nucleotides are TGTGCCAGCATAGAGGGCTCTAACTATGGCTACACCTTC.

The CDR3 DNA reads TGTGCCAGCACCCCGTGGGACAGGGTAAATGAGCAGTTCTTC. It codes for CASTPWDRVNEQFF. The chain is built from TRBV6-5 and TRBJ2-1; 9 positions agree with TRBD1. The J segment lost 7 bases and the V segment lost 7 bases, leaving 8 bases of the junction unmatched. CDR3 length: 14 amino acids. Germline assignment: CDR1 MNHEY and CDR2 SVGAGI.

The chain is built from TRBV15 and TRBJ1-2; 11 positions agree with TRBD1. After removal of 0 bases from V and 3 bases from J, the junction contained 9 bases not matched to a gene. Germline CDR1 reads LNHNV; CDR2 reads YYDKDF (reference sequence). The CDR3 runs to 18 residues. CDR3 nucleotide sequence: TGTGCCACCAGCAGAGACCTGGGACAGGGGGGAGAATACTATGGCTACACCTTC. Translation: CATSRDLGQGGEYYGYTF.

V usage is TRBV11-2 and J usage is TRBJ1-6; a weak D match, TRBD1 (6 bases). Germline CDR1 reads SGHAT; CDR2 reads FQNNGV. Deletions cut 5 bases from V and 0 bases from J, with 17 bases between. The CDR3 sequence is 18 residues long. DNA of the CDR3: TGTGCCAGCAGCCCAGGGGTGGGAGTGAGCTCCTATAATTCACCCCTCCACTTT. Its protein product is CASSPGVGVSSYNSPLHF.

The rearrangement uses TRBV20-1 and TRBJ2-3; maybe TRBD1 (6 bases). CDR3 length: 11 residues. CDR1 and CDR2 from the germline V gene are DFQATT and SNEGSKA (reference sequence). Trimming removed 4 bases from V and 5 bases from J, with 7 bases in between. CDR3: CSATRGDTQYF. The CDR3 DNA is TGCAGTGCTACCAGGGGAGATACGCAGTATTTT.

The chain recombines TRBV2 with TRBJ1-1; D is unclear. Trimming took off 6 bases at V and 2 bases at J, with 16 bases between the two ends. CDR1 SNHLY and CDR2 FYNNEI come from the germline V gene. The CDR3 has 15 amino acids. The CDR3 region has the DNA TGTGCCAGCAGAGCAGGTAGGGAGCCTAACACTGAAGCTTTCTTT. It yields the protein CASRAGREPNTEAFF.

CDR3 protein: CASRAAGRIEAFF. In DNA form, the CDR3 reads TGTGCCAGCAGGGCAGCGGGACGAATTGAAGCTTTCTTT. The J gene is TRBJ1-1, the V gene TRBV28, with D possibly matching TRBD1 (5 bases). Germline CDR1 reads MDHEN; CDR2 reads SYDVKM. CDR3 length equals 13 residues. With 6 bases removed from V and 7 bases from J, the gap between germline ends came to 15 bases.

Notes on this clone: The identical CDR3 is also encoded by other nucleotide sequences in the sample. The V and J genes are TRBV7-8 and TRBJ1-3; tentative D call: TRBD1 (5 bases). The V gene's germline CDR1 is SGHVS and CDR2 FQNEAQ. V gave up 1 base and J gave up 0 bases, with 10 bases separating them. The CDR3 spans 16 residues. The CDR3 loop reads CASSLVQGGSGNTIYF. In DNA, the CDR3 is TGTGCCAGCAGCTTAGTTCAGGGAGGCTCTGGAAACACCATATATTTT.

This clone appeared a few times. CDR3 in amino acids: CAIRTSGDNEQFF. CDR3 DNA: TGTGCCATCAGGACTAGCGGAGACAATGAGCAGTTCTTC. The chain uses TRBV10-3 and TRBJ2-1; 9 bases are shared with TRBD2. The CDR3 has 13 amino acids. J gave up 5 bases and V 6 bases, and 2 bases lay outside the gene matches. In germline, CDR1 is ENHRY, CDR2 SYGVKD.